This T cell receptor (beta chain) was sequenced in a study of T-cell memory formation after mild COVID-19. The CDR3 spans 17 residues. Germline V gene sequence: CDR1 SGHRS, CDR2 YFSETQ. The V end was cut by 4 bases, the J end by 8 bases, with 24 bases between. This clonotype was observed a few times. Using its own MiXCR run on the 5' RACE reads, TCRdb lists one record per CDR3 protein. The data hold over 300,000 distinct CDR3 sequences, with about 20% observed a single time. Material for sequencing was PBMCs or a T cell subset sorted from them (not recorded which). The chain has TRBV5-1 and TRBJ1-4; D is unclear. The TCR was taken from a man between 18 and 29 years old who had mild COVID-19 (a few samples of this study predate the infection). Cell type and time point are not known. The CDR3 loop reads CASSPDPIADLIEKLFF. Written as DNA, the CDR3 is TGCGCCAGCAGCCCTGACCCCATAGCAGACCTAATAGAAAAACTGTTTTTT.